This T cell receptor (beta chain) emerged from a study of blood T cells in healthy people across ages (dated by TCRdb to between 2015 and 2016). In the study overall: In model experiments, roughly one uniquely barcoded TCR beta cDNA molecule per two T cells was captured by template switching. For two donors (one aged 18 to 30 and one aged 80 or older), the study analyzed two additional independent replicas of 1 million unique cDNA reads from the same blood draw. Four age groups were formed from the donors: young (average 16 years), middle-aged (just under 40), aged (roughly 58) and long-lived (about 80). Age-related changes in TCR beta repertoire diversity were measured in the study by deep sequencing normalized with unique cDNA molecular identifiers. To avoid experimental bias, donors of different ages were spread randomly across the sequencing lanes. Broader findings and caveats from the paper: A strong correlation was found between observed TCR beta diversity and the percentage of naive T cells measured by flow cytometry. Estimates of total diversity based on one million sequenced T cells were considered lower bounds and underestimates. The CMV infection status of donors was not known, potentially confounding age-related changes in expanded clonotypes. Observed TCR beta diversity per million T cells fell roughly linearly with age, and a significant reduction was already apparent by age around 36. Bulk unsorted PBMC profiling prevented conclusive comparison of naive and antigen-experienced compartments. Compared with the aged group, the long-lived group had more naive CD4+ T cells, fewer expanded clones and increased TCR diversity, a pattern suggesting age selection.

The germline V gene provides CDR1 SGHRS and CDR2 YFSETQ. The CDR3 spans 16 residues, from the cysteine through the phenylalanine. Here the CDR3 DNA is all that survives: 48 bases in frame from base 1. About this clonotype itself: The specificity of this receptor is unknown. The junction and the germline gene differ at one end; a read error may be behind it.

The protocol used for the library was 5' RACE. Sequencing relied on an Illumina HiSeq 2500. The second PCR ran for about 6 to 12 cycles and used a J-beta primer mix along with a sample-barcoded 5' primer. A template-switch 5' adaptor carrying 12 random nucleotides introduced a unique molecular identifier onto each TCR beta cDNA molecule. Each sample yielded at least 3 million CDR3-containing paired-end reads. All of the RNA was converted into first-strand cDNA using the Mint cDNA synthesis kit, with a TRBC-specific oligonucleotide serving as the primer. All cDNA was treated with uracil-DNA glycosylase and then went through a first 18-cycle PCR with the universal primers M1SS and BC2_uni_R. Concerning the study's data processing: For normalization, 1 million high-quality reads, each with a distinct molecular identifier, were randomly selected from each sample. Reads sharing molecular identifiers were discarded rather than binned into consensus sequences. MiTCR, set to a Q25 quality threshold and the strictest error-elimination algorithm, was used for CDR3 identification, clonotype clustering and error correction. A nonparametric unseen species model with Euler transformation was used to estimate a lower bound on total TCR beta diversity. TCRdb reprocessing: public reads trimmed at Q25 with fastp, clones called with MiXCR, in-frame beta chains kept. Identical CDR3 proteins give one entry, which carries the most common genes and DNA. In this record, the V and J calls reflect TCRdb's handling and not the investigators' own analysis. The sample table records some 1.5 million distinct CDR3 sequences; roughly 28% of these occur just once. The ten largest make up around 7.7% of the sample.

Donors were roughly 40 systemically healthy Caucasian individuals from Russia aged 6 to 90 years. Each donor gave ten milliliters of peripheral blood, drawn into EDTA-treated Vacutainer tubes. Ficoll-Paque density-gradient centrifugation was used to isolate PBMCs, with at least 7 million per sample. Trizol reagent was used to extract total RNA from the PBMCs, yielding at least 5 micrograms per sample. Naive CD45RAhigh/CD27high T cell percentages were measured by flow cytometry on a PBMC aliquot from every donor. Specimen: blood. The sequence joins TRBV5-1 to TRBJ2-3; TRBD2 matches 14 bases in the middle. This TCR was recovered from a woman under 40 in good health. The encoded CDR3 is CASNLGLAGVTDTQYF. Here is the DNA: TGCGCCAGCAACTTGGGACTAGCGGGAGTCACAGATACGCAGTATTTT.